Below, 20 T cell receptor beta chains from the same sample are listed, as sequenced in a study of blood T cell repertoires in COVID-19. The repertoire was sequenced with immunoSEQ multiplex PCR; TCRdb's copy has only in-frame clones and lacks some. The data contain fewer than 70,000 clones, roughly 80% of them seen just once; the ten biggest clones take up roughly 3.2%. Sequenced input: peripheral blood. These TCRs come from a man aged 60 to 69 with acute or convalescent COVID-19.

The chain combines TRBV7-2 with TRBJ1-2; 7 nucleotides match TRBD1. The length of the CDR3 is 13 residues. Germline values: CDR1 SGHTA, CDR2 FQGNSA. J was trimmed by 8 bases and V by 5 bases; bases with no gene match: 8. The CDR3 DNA sequence: TGTGCCAGCAGCGCCCACCAGGGGGGCGGCTACACCTTC. It encodes CASSAHQGGGYTF.

The CDR3 DNA reads TGTGCCAGTCGAACGGACAGGGCCTCCTACGAGCAGTACTTC. Protein product: CASRTDRASYEQYF. The rearrangement uses TRBV19 and TRBJ2-7, with TRBD1 identical over 8 bases. The CDR3 contains 14 residues. In germline, CDR1 is LNHDA, CDR2 SQIVND (reference sequence). The ends lost 8 bases at V and 0 bases at J; junction bases unmatched: 6.

In its sample, this clone was seen once. The chain recombines TRBV7-8 with TRBJ2-1; D unresolved. Trimming took off 7 bases at V and 0 bases at J, with 10 bases between the two ends. The CDR3 totals 14 residues. The germline gives CDR1 SGHVS, CDR2 FQNEAQ. The CDR3 loop is CASTGSVSYNEQFF. The CDR3 DNA reads TGTGCCAGCACCGGGTCCGTCTCCTACAATGAGCAGTTCTTC.

This chain connects TRBV30 to TRBJ2-5, with D possibly TRBD2 on 5 matching bases. Germline CDR1 GTSNPN, CDR2 SVGIG (reference sequence). The V end lost 1 base, the J end lost 5 bases, and 11 bases lay between the germline ends. The CDR3 extends over 13 amino acids. The CDR3 loop reads CAWSAERRETQYF. The CDR3 region has the DNA TGTGCCTGGAGTGCGGAGAGGAGGGAGACCCAGTACTTC.

J is TRBJ2-3 and V is TRBV24-1, with TRBD1 matching over 9 bases. With V trimmed by 2 bases and J by 0 bases, 2 bases remained unmatched. CDR1 KGHDR and CDR2 SFDVKD come from the germline V gene. The CDR3 sequence is 16 residues long. The CDR3 coding sequence is TGTGCCACCAGTGATTCAGGGACAGGGAGCACAGATACGCAGTATTTT. This gives the protein CATSDSGTGSTDTQYF.

This chain uses TRBV30 with TRBJ1-5; no reliable D call. V lost 0 bases, J lost 4 bases, and 7 bases lay in between. From germline, CDR1 is GTSNPN and CDR2 SVGIG (reference sequence). The CDR3 has 13 residues. CDR3 sequence: CAWSVLSNQPQHF. In DNA, the CDR3 is TGTGCCTGGAGTGTATTGTCGAATCAGCCCCAGCATTTT. Drawing the rest from reference TRBV30 and TRBJ1-5, the complete variable domain is SQTIHQWPATLVQPVGSPLSLECTVEGTSNPNLYWYRQAAGRGLQLLFYSVGIGQISSEVPQNLSASRPQDRQFILSSKKLLLSDSGFYLCAWSVLSNQPQHFGDGTRLSIL.

J is TRBJ1-6 and V is TRBV5-1; D is possibly TRBD1 (5 bases). CDR1 is SGHRS, CDR2 YFSETQ, per germline. This CDR3 is built from 15 residues. V was shortened by 0 bases and J by 6 bases, with 10 bases between the two germline ends. The CDR3 loop reads CASSLEGSGNSPLHF. The CDR3 DNA sequence: TGCGCCAGCAGCTTGGAGGGGTCAGGTAATTCACCCCTCCACTTT.

This chain uses TRBV29-1 with TRBJ2-3, with TRBD1 matching over 9 bases. V lost 6 bases to trimming and J lost 5 bases; unmatched junction nucleotides: 6. CDR1 SQVTM and CDR2 ANQGSEA come from the germline V gene. This CDR3 is 13 amino acids long. The CDR3 spells CSVGTGKGDTQYF. Written as DNA, the CDR3 is TGCAGCGTCGGGACAGGGAAAGGAGATACGCAGTATTTT.

A remark on this clone: Additional DNA sequences in this sample encode the identical CDR3. DNA of the CDR3: TGCGCCAGCAGCTTGGCACAGGGGTCTGGCTACACCTTC. It codes for CASSLAQGSGYTF. The chain recombines TRBV5-1 with TRBJ1-2, with TRBD1 matching 7 bases. Trimming removed 0 bases from V and 7 bases from J; junction bases left unmatched: 3. This CDR3 has 13 residues. Germline V CDR1 and CDR2: SGHRS, YFSETQ.

The CDR3 sequence: CASSYEVNEKLFF. The CDR3 DNA sequence: TGTGCCAGCAGCTACGAGGTTAATGAAAAACTGTTTTTT. The chain has TRBV5-6 and TRBJ1-4; no clear D gene. Germline CDR1 SGHDT, CDR2 YYEEEE. The CDR3 extends over 13 amino acids. Trimming cost V 3 bases and J 4 bases, with 7 bases left between them. Drawing the rest from reference TRBV5-6 and TRBJ1-4, the complete variable domain is DAGVTQSPTHLIKTRGQQVTLRCSPKSGHDTVSWYQQALGQGPQFIFQYYEEEERQRGNFPDRFSGHQFPNYSSELNVNALLLGDSALYLCASSYEVNEKLFFGSGTQLSVL.

This chain uses TRBV2 with TRBJ1-5; no clear D. The CDR3 consists of 13 residues. Germline V lookup: CDR1 SNHLY, CDR2 FYNNEI. Trimming left V 0 bases short and J 6 bases short, with 6 bases between. CDR3 in DNA: TGTGCCAGCAGTGAAGCGCGAGTTCAGCCCCAGCATTTT. Its translation: CASSEARVQPQHF.

This clone was picked up one time. The chain links TRBV11-2 to TRBJ1-2, with a tentative D call TRBD1 (6 bases). CDR1 and CDR2 (germline): SGHAT, FQNNGV. V shed 7 bases and J shed 4 bases, with 10 bases lying between them. This CDR3 has 12 amino acids. The CDR3 sequence: CASTPQGYGYTF. In DNA form, the CDR3 reads TGTGCCAGCACCCCACAGGGCTATGGCTACACCTTC.

The chain couples TRBV5-1 to TRBJ2-7; weak D call: TRBD1 (5 bases). Germline loops: CDR1 SGHRS, CDR2 YFSETQ. The CDR3 is made up of 14 amino acids. The V end lost 0 bases, the J end lost 4 bases, and 11 bases lay between the germline ends. The CDR3 nucleotides read TGCGCCAGCAGCTTGGGCCAGGGCGTGTACGAGCAGTACTTC. Translated: CASSLGQGVYEQYF.

The chain links TRBV5-1 to TRBJ2-1, with 15 bases lining up with TRBD2. The CDR3 has 16 residues. Looked up from germline, CDR1 is SGHRS and CDR2 is YFSETQ. The V segment lost 4 bases and the J segment 7 bases; nucleotides outside the gene matches: 6. The CDR3 spells CASSPRTSGGGNEQFF. CDR3 DNA sequence: TGCGCCAGCAGCCCCCGGACTAGCGGGGGGGGGAATGAGCAGTTCTTC.

This clone has a handful of counts. The chain uses TRBV12-5 and TRBJ2-7; D is perhaps TRBD2 (6 bases). There are 16 residues in the CDR3. Germline V CDR1 and CDR2: LGHNT, FRNRAP. Trimming removed 1 base from V and 0 bases from J, with 13 bases in between. In nucleotides, the CDR3 is TGTGCTAGTGGTTTGGAAATTACCGGGAGCTCCTACGAGCAGTACTTC. Its translation is CASGLEITGSSYEQYF. Drawing the rest from reference TRBV12-5 and TRBJ2-7, the complete variable domain is DARVTQTPRHKVTEMGQEVTMRCQPILGHNTVFWYRQTMMQGLELLAYFRNRAPLDDSGMPKDRFSAEMPDATLATLKIQPSEPRDSAVYFCASGLEITGSSYEQYFGPGTRLTVT.

This clone was observed a few times. CDR3 sequence: CASFGTGRDEQYF. The CDR3 region has the DNA TGTGCCAGCTTTGGGACAGGGCGGGACGAGCAGTACTTC. This sequence joins TRBV28 and TRBJ2-7; TRBD1 matches at 9 bases. The CDR3 has 13 residues. Per germline, CDR1 MDHEN and CDR2 SYDVKM. J was trimmed by 5 bases and V by 8 bases; bases with no gene match: 7.

The CDR3 sequence: CASSGSPQGNTIYF. The CDR3 DNA reads as TGTGCCAGCAGTGGTTCCCCCCAAGGAAACACCATATATTTT. The V and J genes are TRBV2 and TRBJ1-3; D is unresolved. The CDR3 is 14 amino acids. V lost 4 bases and J 4 bases, leaving 11 bases between the germline ends. Germline lookup yields CDR1 SNHLY and CDR2 FYNNEI.

The chain's CDR3 is CASSSQGGPQHF. The CDR3 DNA is TGTGCCAGTAGCTCCCAGGGTGGGCCCCAGCATTTT. V gene TRBV19 combines with J gene TRBJ1-5, with D maybe TRBD1 (5 bases). The CDR3 runs 12 residues. The V gene lost 6 bases and the J gene lost 9 bases, with 12 bases spanning the gap. Germline CDR1 is LNHDA and CDR2 is SQIVND (reference sequence).

This clone was seen a few times. This chain connects TRBV25-1 to TRBJ1-1, with a possible D match to TRBD1 (6 bases). Trimming cost V 6 bases and J 6 bases, with 14 bases left between them. The CDR3 contains 13 residues. Germline CDR1 is MGHDK and CDR2 is SYGVNS. The CDR3 bases are TGTGCCAGCAGCCTACCAGGGGTGGCTGAAGCTTTCTTT. Its protein is CASSLPGVAEAFF.

This clone was seen more than once but under ten times. The rearrangement uses TRBV6-1 and TRBJ1-6, with TRBD1 as a possible D gene (6 bases). The CDR3 totals 15 residues. The germline V gene has CDR1 MNHNS and CDR2 SASEGT. Trimming took off 2 bases at V and 7 bases at J, with 12 bases between the two ends. The CDR3, as DNA: TGTGCCAGCAGTGAATCGCGGACAGTAAATTCACCCCTCCACTTT. Protein sequence: CASSESRTVNSPLHF.